This is a list of T cell receptor beta chains from one sample in a study of glioma-infiltrating T cells after dendritic cell vaccination. Data came from immunoSEQ multiplex PCR; TCRdb stores just in-frame clones and leaves some out. The sample records tens of thousands of clones, roughly 80% being singletons. Specimen: blood, collected before dendritic cell vaccination. The receptors derive from a human donor with glioblastoma. The CDR3 runs from the conserved cysteine through the conserved F or W. Fields, in order: D gene, J gene, V gene, clone size, CDR3 protein, CDR3 DNA. D genes are given only for firm matches. For some rows the clone size is stated as once, few or many, or as a class when expanded; others skip it.

TRBD2 TRBJ2-6 TRBV4-1 - CASSQGSGGARSGANVLTF TGCGCCAGCAGCCAAGGTTCCGGGGGGGCTAGATCTGGGGCCAACGTCCTGACTTTC
- TRBJ2-2 TRBV7-2 - CASSLDARGTGELFF TGTGCCAGCAGCTTAGACGCCCGGGGGACCGGGGAGCTGTTTTTT
- TRBJ2-7 TRBV6-1 few CASSARAEGIEQYF TGTGCCAGCAGTGCCCGGGCCGAGGGTATCGAGCAGTACTTC
- TRBJ2-1 TRBV2 - CASSPDFSYNEQFF TGTGCCAGCAGCCCGGACTTCTCCTACAATGAGCAGTTCTTC
- TRBJ1-1 TRBV5-6 - CASSWGHSGAFF TGTGCCAGCAGCTGGGGACATTCGGGAGCTTTCTTT
- TRBJ1-1 TRBV29-1 - CSVHRTANTEAFF TGCAGCGTCCACCGGACAGCGAACACTGAAGCTTTCTTT
- TRBJ2-1 TRBV5-4 - CASSLGRGGSYNEQFF TGTGCCAGCAGCTTGGGTAGGGGGGGCTCCTACAATGAGCAGTTCTTC
- TRBJ2-5 TRBV2 - CASTPSETQYF TGTGCCAGCACCCCCTCGGAGACCCAGTACTTC
- TRBJ1-2 TRBV30 - CAWDVHGFGYTF TGTGCCTGGGATGTTCACGGTTTTGGCTACACCTTC
TRBD2 TRBJ2-2 TRBV7-8 once CASSVEPPTSGGGTGELFF TGTGCCAGCAGCGTAGAACCCCCCACTAGCGGGGGGGGCACCGGGGAGCTGTTTTTT
TRBD2 TRBJ2-5 TRBV6-5 - CASTQGLAAQETQYF TGTGCCAGCACCCAGGGACTAGCGGCCCAAGAGACCCAGTACTTC
- TRBJ2-7 TRBV5-5 - CASSQGTPVSYEQYF TGTGCCAGCAGCCAGGGGACCCCTGTCTCCTACGAGCAGTACTTC
- TRBJ2-7 TRBV5-1 - CASSAGSPSPEQYF TGCGCCAGCAGCGCCGGGTCCCCAAGCCCCGAGCAGTACTTC